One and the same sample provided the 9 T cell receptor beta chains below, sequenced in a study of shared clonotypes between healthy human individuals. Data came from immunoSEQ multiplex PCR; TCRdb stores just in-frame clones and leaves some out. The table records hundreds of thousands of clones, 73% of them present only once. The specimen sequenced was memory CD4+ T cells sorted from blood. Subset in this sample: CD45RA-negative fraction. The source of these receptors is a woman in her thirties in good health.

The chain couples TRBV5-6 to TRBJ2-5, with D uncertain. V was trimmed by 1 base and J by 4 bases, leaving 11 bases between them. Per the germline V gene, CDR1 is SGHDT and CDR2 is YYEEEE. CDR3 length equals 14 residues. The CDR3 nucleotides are TGTGCCAGCAGCTTGAACGGCGGTCGAGAGACCCAGTACTTC. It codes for CASSLNGGRETQYF.

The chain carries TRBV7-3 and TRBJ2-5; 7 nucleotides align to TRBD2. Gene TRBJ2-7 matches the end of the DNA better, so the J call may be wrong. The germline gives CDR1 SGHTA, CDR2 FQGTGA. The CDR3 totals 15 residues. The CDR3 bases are TGTGCCAGCAGCTTAAAGGGACTACCATCCTACGAGCAGTACTTC. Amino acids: CASSLKGLPSYEQYF.

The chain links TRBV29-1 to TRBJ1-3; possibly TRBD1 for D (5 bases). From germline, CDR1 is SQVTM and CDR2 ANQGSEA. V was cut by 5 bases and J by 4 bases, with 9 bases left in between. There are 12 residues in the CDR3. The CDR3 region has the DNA TGCAGCGTTCGGACACCCGGAAACACCATATATTTT. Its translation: CSVRTPGNTIYF.

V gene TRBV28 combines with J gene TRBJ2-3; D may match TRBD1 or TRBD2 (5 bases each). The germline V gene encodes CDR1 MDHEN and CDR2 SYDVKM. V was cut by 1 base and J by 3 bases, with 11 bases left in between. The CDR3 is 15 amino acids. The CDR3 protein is CASSLLGTPTDTQYF. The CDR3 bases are TGTGCCAGCAGTTTATTAGGGACCCCAACAGATACGCAGTATTTT.

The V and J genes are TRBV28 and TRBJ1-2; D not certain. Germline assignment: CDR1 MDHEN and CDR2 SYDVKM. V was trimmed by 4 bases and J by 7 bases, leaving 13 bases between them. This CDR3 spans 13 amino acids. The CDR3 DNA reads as TGTGCCAGCAGTTCTCTCACGGTTGGTGGCTACACCTTC. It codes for CASSSLTVGGYTF.

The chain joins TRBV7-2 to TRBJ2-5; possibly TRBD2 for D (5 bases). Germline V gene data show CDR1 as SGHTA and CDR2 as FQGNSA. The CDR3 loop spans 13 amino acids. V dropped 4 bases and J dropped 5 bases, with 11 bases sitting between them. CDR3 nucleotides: TGTGCCAGCAGCTCAGAGGGCGGGGAGACCCAGTACTTC. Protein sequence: CASSSEGGETQYF.

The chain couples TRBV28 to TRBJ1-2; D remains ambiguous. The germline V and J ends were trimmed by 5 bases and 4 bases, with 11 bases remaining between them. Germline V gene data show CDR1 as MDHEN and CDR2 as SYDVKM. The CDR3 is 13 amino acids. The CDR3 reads CASSGLATYGYTF. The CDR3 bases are TGTGCCAGCAGTGGTCTCGCGACCTATGGCTACACCTTC.

The CDR3, as DNA: TGTGCCAGCAGCCTCGGGACAGCGAACACTGAAGCTTTCTTT. It codes for CASSLGTANTEAFF. V and J are TRBV5-4 and TRBJ1-1; the match to TRBD1 covers 7 bases. Germline CDR1 is SGHNT and CDR2 is YYREEE (reference sequence). The CDR3 is 14 amino acids. J was trimmed by 1 base and V by 4 bases; bases with no gene match: 4.

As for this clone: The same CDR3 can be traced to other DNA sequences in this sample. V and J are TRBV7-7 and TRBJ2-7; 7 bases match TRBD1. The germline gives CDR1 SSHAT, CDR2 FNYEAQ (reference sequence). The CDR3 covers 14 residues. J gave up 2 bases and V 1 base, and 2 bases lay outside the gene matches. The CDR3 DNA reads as TGTGCCAGCAGCTTAGGCCAGGGGGCCTACGAGCAGTACTTC. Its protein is CASSLGQGAYEQYF.